These T cell receptor beta chains were read from a single sample in a study of T-cell reconstitution after alpha-beta-depleted transplantation in children. TCRdb called the PCR reads again in MiXCR, with one record for every CDR3 protein. The repertoire holds around 440,000 distinct CDR3 sequences, with about 16% as singletons. This specimen was PBMCs, mostly from graft donor cells, taken 360 days after TCRalphabeta/CD19-depleted stem cell transplant. These receptor sequences come from a boy under three years old who had a stem cell transplant for Wiskott-Aldrich syndrome, so the T cells may come from the graft donor. The CDR3 runs from the conserved cysteine through the conserved F or W.

v_call cdr3_aa
TRBV4-1 CASSQEYRGRGDEQFF
TRBV7-9 CASSFTGNNEQFF
TRBV11-2 CASSYQGVQVSSGANVLTF
TRBV7-9 CASSLEQAVGEQFF
TRBV28 CASSLTPGFEVSSTEAFF
TRBV12-3/TRBV12-4 CASSLAGAVWVAQYF
TRBV5-1 CASSSRTSGVYNEQFF
TRBV5-1 CASSLPGQGLGQETQYF
TRBV11-2 CASSLWGSGRGRETQYF
TRBV10-2 CASSEVGGRRSGYTF
TRBV29-1 CSGRQARETQYF
TRBV9 CASSVQAMNTEAFF
TRBV29-1 CSVEGSRGRSSYNEQFF
TRBV18 CASSPRRGKNIQYF
TRBV5-1 CASQGQSGRYTEAFF
TRBV5-1 CASSLLREGRSDTQYF
TRBV5-1 CASRGLAGVQYEQYF
TRBV27 CASSSRINGSSYNEQFF
TRBV20-1 CSARSLAVDTDTQYF
TRBV12-3/TRBV12-4 CASSTGRHPNTGELFF
TRBV7-9 CASSFHRGRETQYF
TRBV29-1 CSVTSSYNEQFF
TRBV7-9 CATRRDNSPLHF
TRBV7-9 CASGLRLAGPTDTQYF
TRBV6-1 CASSAVPSFPLTGELFF
TRBV5-1 CASSLGTSGSSVYEQYF
TRBV4-1 CASSLGLAGAKYNEQFF
TRBV20-1 CSATQAGGPDGELFF
TRBV10-3 CAISELQGSPYNEQFF
TRBV12-3/TRBV12-4 CASSDTGPNFYEQYF
TRBV7-9 CASSSPWEANTGELFF
TRBV14 CASSQGPTQYF
TRBV15 CATSREAGGYEQYF
TRBV20-1 CSATRDRDFTDTQYF
TRBV7-6 CASRQTSGRRILDNEQFF
TRBV10-3 CAISVWGLAGVYNEQFF
TRBV30 CAWSVGYQETQYF
TRBV3-1 CASSQWLSNTEAFF
TRBV9 CASSAPRTSGRFGTGELFF